Below are 25 T cell receptor beta chains sequenced from a single sample in a study of shared clonotypes between healthy human individuals (TCRdb year 2020). The method was the immunoSEQ multiplex PCR assay. TCRdb carries this immuneACCESS record with in-frame sequences only. Its versions omit some clonotypes, under half of them owing to an unresolved V gene in the studies checked, with the rest unexplained. The sample profile shows about 2.3 million clones; approximately 90% of them were found once. 0.37% of the sample lies in the top ten. Sequences were obtained from naive CD4+ T cells from PBMCs. According to the study, the label for this sample's cell subset or site signals: CD45RA+ positively selected. The origin of the receptors is a man between 18 and 35 years old in good health. Some clones in this sample may be carry-over from other donors' samples.

With respect to this clone: This sample also contains other DNA sequences that code for the same CDR3. The chain has TRBV28 and TRBJ1-5, with D uncertain. Trimming removed 2 bases at V and 5 bases at J, with 10 bases between. Germline V gene data show CDR1 as MDHEN and CDR2 as SYDVKM. CDR3 length: 14 residues. The DNA for the CDR3 is TGTGCCAGCAGTTTAAGTCAAGGACATCAGCCCCAGCATTTT. It encodes CASSLSQGHQPQHF.

The chain uses TRBV6-1 and TRBJ2-1; 10 bases line up with TRBD2. V gave up 6 bases and J gave up 0 bases; unmatched junction bases: 8. The CDR3 is 17 amino acids. From germline, CDR1 is MNHNS and CDR2 SASEGT. This CDR3 reads CASRERTSGHSYNEQFF. The CDR3 DNA is TGTGCCAGCAGAGAACGGACTAGCGGACACTCCTACAATGAGCAGTTCTTC.

The CDR3 DNA reads TGTGCCAGCAGTTTACCGACGTATTCCTACGAGCAGTACTTC. Encoded protein: CASSLPTYSYEQYF. The chain carries TRBV28 and TRBJ2-7; D is undetermined. This CDR3 has 14 amino acids. The V end lost 2 bases, the J end lost 1 base, and 9 bases lay between the germline ends. The V gene's germline CDR1 is MDHEN and CDR2 SYDVKM.

The chain's CDR3 is CASSAARGTGNTIYF. The CDR3 nucleotides read TGTGCCAGCAGTGCCGCTAGGGGAACTGGAAACACCATATATTTT. The chain joins TRBV2 to TRBJ1-3; D possibly corresponds to TRBD1 (5 bases). Trimming took off 4 bases at V and 2 bases at J, with 12 bases between the two ends. CDR1 is SNHLY and CDR2 is FYNNEI in the germline V gene. The CDR3 totals 15 residues.

This rearrangement joins TRBV19 to TRBJ2-7, with D maybe TRBD2 (6 bases). V dropped 5 bases and J dropped 2 bases, with 19 bases sitting between them. CDR3 length: 16 amino acids. Germline V lookup: CDR1 LNHDA, CDR2 SQIVND (reference sequence). The CDR3 spells CASSLATGTYTYEQYF. CDR3 bases: TGTGCCAGTAGTCTAGCCACCGGGACTTATACCTACGAGCAGTACTTC. Together with reference TRBV19 and TRBJ2-7, the CDR3 gives the full variable domain: DGGITQSPKYLFRKEGQNVTLSCEQNLNHDAMYWYRQDPGQGLRLIYYSQIVNDFQKGDIAEGYSVSREKKESFPLTVTSAQKNPTAFYLCASSLATGTYTYEQYFGPGTRLTVT.

This chain connects TRBV6-5 to TRBJ1-1, with D hard to call. V was cut by 6 bases and J by 0 bases, with 11 bases left in between. CDR1 and CDR2 (germline): MNHEY, SVGAGI. CDR3 length: 14 amino acids. CDR3 residues: CASRRLVVNTEAFF. CDR3 nucleotides: TGTGCCAGCAGACGACTCGTTGTGAACACTGAAGCTTTCTTT.

V and J are TRBV28 and TRBJ2-3; TRBD1 might be the D (6 bases). V was trimmed by 5 bases and J by 2 bases, leaving 17 bases between them. The germline V gene encodes CDR1 MDHEN and CDR2 SYDVKM. This CDR3 comprises 16 residues. The DNA of the CDR3 is TGTGCCAGCAGTCCCCGAAGACAGGCTTCCACAGATACGCAGTATTTT. Translated, it gives CASSPRRQASTDTQYF.

The chain joins TRBV6-5 to TRBJ2-1; D might be TRBD1 (6 bases). The CDR3 is made up of 15 amino acids. CDR1 is MNHEY, CDR2 SVGAGI, per germline. Trimming removed 6 bases from V and 0 bases from J, with 12 bases in between. Here the CDR3 reads CASSLIGGSYNEQFF. The CDR3 DNA reads TGTGCCAGCAGCCTGATAGGGGGCTCCTACAATGAGCAGTTCTTC.

The CDR3 spells CAWSRRGNSDTQYF. CDR3 nucleotide sequence: TGTGCCTGGAGTAGACGGGGCAACTCGGATACGCAGTATTTT. V and J are TRBV30 and TRBJ2-3; D tentatively fits TRBD1 or TRBD2 (5 bases each). Trimming removed 2 bases from V and 6 bases from J, with 15 bases in between. The CDR3 totals 14 residues. Germline CDR1 is GTSNPN and CDR2 is SVGIG (reference sequence).

Written as DNA, the CDR3 is TGTGCCAGCAATAGTTTTATCGGTGTTCTAGCCCCCGGGGAGCAGTACTTC. Translation gives CASNSFIGVLAPGEQYF. This sequence joins TRBV27 and TRBJ2-7, with a weak D call TRBD2 (5 bases). Per germline, CDR1 MNHEY and CDR2 SMNVEV (reference sequence). V was trimmed by 7 bases and J by 7 bases, leaving 29 bases between them. The CDR3 covers 17 residues.

The rearrangement joins TRBV19 to TRBJ2-1; D is ambiguous. This CDR3 spans 16 amino acids. CDR1 and CDR2 (germline): LNHDA, SQIVND (reference sequence). Trimming shortened V by 7 bases and J by 0 bases, and 16 bases separated the two germline ends. The CDR3 DNA reads TGTGCCAGTAACAATCGACGGGCTAGCTCCTACAATGAGCAGTTCTTC. As protein: CASNNRRASSYNEQFF. Full variable domain (missing parts from reference TRBV19 and TRBJ2-1): DGGITQSPKYLFRKEGQNVTLSCEQNLNHDAMYWYRQDPGQGLRLIYYSQIVNDFQKGDIAEGYSVSREKKESFPLTVTSAQKNPTAFYLCASNNRRASSYNEQFFGPGTRLTVL.

V is TRBV28 and J is TRBJ1-3, with D possibly TRBD1 on 5 matching bases. Germline V gives CDR1 MDHEN, CDR2 SYDVKM. Trimming left V 6 bases short and J 4 bases short, with 16 bases between. The CDR3 runs 15 residues. The CDR3 sequence: CASSAGRRKGNTIYF. Here the CDR3 DNA reads TGTGCCAGCAGCGCGGGACGCCGGAAAGGAAACACCATATATTTT. The whole variable domain, filled in from reference TRBV28 and TRBJ1-3, reads DVKVTQSSRYLVKRTGEKVFLECVQDMDHENMFWYRQDPGLGLRLIYFSYDVKMKEKGDIPEGYSVSREKKERFSLILESASTNQTSMYLCASSAGRRKGNTIYFGEGSWLTVV.

This clone was found once. V and J are TRBV5-1 and TRBJ2-3; 13 bases are shared with TRBD2. The CDR3 covers 16 residues. Per the germline V gene, CDR1 is SGHRS and CDR2 is YFSETQ. J gave up 5 bases and V 3 bases, and 6 bases lay outside the gene matches. CDR3 sequence: CASSSTSGRAVDTQYF. CDR3 bases: TGCGCCAGCAGCTCTACTAGCGGGAGGGCCGTAGATACGCAGTATTTT.

The V and J genes are TRBV27 and TRBJ2-7; TRBD2 matches at 7 bases. CDR1 MNHEY and CDR2 SMNVEV come from the germline V gene (reference sequence). The CDR3 runs to 14 residues. V lost 5 bases, J lost 2 bases, and 6 bases stayed unmatched. The DNA for the CDR3 is TGTGCCAGCAGTCCCCGTCGGGGGGCCTACGAGCAGTACTTC. Amino acids: CASSPRRGAYEQYF.

The chain links TRBV29-1 to TRBJ2-3; 9 nucleotides line up with TRBD2. The CDR3 consists of 17 residues. V gave up 1 base and J gave up 0 bases; unmatched junction bases: 8. CDR1 and CDR2 from the germline V gene are SQVTM and ANQGSEA. CDR3 sequence reads: CSVEGARLAASTDTQYF. Here the CDR3 DNA reads TGCAGCGTTGAAGGTGCGAGACTAGCGGCTAGCACAGATACGCAGTATTTT.

The CDR3 spells CASSPQPGMNTEAFF. CDR3 coding DNA: TGTGCCAGCTCACCACAACCGGGGATGAACACTGAAGCTTTCTTT. The rearrangement links TRBV18 to TRBJ1-1, with D hard to call. The CDR3 is 15 amino acids. Germline V CDR1 and CDR2: KGHSH, LQKENI. The V and J ends lost 1 base and 0 bases respectively, with 9 bases between them.

V usage is TRBV28 and J usage is TRBJ2-2; the D gene is possibly TRBD2 (5 bases). The ends were cut back, 8 bases at V and 0 bases at J, with 16 bases in the middle. The CDR3 extends over 16 amino acids. The V gene's germline CDR1 is MDHEN and CDR2 SYDVKM. CDR3 region: CASGSGYAPNTGELFF. The CDR3 DNA follows: TGTGCCAGCGGTTCGGGGTACGCCCCGAACACCGGGGAGCTGTTTTTT.

This sequence joins TRBV5-4 and TRBJ2-1; perhaps D is TRBD1 or TRBD2 (5 bases each). CDR3 length: 15 amino acids. Germline CDR1 reads SGHNT; CDR2 reads YYREEE (reference sequence). Trimming took 4 bases from V and 5 from J, leaving 16 bases between them. The CDR3 is CASSPDPGTHNEQFF. The CDR3 DNA is TGTGCCAGCAGCCCAGATCCCGGGACCCACAATGAGCAGTTCTTC.

Only one count was recorded for this clone. The gene calls are TRBV28 and TRBJ2-1; possibly TRBD1 or TRBD2 for D (5 bases each). Trimming took 5 bases from V and 5 from J, leaving 25 bases between them. The CDR3 has 18 amino acids. Germline V lookup: CDR1 MDHEN, CDR2 SYDVKM. The CDR3 nucleotides are TGTGCCAGCAGTCCCATACCGGGGCGCCGAGCGGTAGACAATGAGCAGTTCTTC. Translating it yields CASSPIPGRRAVDNEQFF.

Of note for this clone: The same CDR3 is also encoded by other DNA sequences in this sample. This chain connects TRBV28 to TRBJ2-7; D is unresolved. The germline CDR1 and CDR2 sequences are MDHEN and SYDVKM. This CDR3 comprises 12 residues. V lost 4 bases, J lost 5 bases, and 9 bases lay in between. The CDR3 here is CASSSRLDEQYF. The CDR3, as DNA: TGTGCCAGCAGTTCTAGGCTCGACGAGCAGTACTTC.

The chain is built from TRBV4-1 and TRBJ2-7; TRBD1 matches 8 bases. The germline V gene has CDR1 MGHRA and CDR2 YSYEKL. The CDR3 contains 15 residues. With V trimmed by 3 bases and J by 4 bases, 8 bases remained unmatched. CDR3 in DNA: TGCGCCAGCAGCCACCCTGCAGGGGGCTCTTACGAGCAGTACTTC. It yields the protein CASSHPAGGSYEQYF.

V is TRBV7-2 and J is TRBJ2-5; tentatively, D is TRBD2 (5 bases). This CDR3 has 16 amino acids. CDR1 SGHTA and CDR2 FQGNSA come from the germline V gene. V lost 1 base, J lost 5 bases, and 17 bases lay in between. The CDR3 nucleotides are TGTGCCAGCAGCTTAGTGGAGGCACAAAGGTGGGAGACCCAGTACTTC. Residues: CASSLVEAQRWETQYF.

This rearrangement joins TRBV5-1 to TRBJ2-5, with D unresolved. Germline CDR1 reads SGHRS; CDR2 reads YFSETQ. Trimming took 1 base from V and 4 from J, leaving 11 bases between them. This CDR3 contains 14 residues. The CDR3 coding sequence is TGCGCCAGCAGCTTGCCCCTGACATCAGAGACCCAGTACTTC. The encoded protein is CASSLPLTSETQYF.

The CDR3 is CASSSVNYGYTF. CDR3 nucleotide sequence: TGTGCCAGCTCTTCAGTGAACTATGGCTACACCTTC. The chain employs TRBV18 and TRBJ1-2; D remains unclear. The CDR3 extends over 12 amino acids. The germline V and J ends were trimmed by 6 bases and 2 bases, with 7 bases remaining between them. In germline, CDR1 is KGHSH, CDR2 LQKENI. Using reference TRBV18 and TRBJ1-2 for the parts outside the CDR3, the full variable domain is NAGVMQNPRHLVRRRGQEARLRCSPMKGHSHVYWYRQLPEEGLKFMVYLQKENIIDESGMPKERFSAEFPKEGPSILRIQQVVRGDSAAYFCASSSVNYGYTFGSGTRLTVV.

For this clone: A read error may account for a junction end that differs from germline. The rearrangement joins TRBV5-4 to TRBJ2-7, with D possibly matching TRBD2 (6 bases). The germline gives CDR1 SGHNT, CDR2 YYREEE (reference sequence). This CDR3 spans 17 amino acids. CDR3 DNA sequence: TGCGCCAGCAGCCAGGTAAATGCGGGGATCCTCTCCTACGAGCAGTACTTC. Translation: CASSQVNAGILSYEQYF.